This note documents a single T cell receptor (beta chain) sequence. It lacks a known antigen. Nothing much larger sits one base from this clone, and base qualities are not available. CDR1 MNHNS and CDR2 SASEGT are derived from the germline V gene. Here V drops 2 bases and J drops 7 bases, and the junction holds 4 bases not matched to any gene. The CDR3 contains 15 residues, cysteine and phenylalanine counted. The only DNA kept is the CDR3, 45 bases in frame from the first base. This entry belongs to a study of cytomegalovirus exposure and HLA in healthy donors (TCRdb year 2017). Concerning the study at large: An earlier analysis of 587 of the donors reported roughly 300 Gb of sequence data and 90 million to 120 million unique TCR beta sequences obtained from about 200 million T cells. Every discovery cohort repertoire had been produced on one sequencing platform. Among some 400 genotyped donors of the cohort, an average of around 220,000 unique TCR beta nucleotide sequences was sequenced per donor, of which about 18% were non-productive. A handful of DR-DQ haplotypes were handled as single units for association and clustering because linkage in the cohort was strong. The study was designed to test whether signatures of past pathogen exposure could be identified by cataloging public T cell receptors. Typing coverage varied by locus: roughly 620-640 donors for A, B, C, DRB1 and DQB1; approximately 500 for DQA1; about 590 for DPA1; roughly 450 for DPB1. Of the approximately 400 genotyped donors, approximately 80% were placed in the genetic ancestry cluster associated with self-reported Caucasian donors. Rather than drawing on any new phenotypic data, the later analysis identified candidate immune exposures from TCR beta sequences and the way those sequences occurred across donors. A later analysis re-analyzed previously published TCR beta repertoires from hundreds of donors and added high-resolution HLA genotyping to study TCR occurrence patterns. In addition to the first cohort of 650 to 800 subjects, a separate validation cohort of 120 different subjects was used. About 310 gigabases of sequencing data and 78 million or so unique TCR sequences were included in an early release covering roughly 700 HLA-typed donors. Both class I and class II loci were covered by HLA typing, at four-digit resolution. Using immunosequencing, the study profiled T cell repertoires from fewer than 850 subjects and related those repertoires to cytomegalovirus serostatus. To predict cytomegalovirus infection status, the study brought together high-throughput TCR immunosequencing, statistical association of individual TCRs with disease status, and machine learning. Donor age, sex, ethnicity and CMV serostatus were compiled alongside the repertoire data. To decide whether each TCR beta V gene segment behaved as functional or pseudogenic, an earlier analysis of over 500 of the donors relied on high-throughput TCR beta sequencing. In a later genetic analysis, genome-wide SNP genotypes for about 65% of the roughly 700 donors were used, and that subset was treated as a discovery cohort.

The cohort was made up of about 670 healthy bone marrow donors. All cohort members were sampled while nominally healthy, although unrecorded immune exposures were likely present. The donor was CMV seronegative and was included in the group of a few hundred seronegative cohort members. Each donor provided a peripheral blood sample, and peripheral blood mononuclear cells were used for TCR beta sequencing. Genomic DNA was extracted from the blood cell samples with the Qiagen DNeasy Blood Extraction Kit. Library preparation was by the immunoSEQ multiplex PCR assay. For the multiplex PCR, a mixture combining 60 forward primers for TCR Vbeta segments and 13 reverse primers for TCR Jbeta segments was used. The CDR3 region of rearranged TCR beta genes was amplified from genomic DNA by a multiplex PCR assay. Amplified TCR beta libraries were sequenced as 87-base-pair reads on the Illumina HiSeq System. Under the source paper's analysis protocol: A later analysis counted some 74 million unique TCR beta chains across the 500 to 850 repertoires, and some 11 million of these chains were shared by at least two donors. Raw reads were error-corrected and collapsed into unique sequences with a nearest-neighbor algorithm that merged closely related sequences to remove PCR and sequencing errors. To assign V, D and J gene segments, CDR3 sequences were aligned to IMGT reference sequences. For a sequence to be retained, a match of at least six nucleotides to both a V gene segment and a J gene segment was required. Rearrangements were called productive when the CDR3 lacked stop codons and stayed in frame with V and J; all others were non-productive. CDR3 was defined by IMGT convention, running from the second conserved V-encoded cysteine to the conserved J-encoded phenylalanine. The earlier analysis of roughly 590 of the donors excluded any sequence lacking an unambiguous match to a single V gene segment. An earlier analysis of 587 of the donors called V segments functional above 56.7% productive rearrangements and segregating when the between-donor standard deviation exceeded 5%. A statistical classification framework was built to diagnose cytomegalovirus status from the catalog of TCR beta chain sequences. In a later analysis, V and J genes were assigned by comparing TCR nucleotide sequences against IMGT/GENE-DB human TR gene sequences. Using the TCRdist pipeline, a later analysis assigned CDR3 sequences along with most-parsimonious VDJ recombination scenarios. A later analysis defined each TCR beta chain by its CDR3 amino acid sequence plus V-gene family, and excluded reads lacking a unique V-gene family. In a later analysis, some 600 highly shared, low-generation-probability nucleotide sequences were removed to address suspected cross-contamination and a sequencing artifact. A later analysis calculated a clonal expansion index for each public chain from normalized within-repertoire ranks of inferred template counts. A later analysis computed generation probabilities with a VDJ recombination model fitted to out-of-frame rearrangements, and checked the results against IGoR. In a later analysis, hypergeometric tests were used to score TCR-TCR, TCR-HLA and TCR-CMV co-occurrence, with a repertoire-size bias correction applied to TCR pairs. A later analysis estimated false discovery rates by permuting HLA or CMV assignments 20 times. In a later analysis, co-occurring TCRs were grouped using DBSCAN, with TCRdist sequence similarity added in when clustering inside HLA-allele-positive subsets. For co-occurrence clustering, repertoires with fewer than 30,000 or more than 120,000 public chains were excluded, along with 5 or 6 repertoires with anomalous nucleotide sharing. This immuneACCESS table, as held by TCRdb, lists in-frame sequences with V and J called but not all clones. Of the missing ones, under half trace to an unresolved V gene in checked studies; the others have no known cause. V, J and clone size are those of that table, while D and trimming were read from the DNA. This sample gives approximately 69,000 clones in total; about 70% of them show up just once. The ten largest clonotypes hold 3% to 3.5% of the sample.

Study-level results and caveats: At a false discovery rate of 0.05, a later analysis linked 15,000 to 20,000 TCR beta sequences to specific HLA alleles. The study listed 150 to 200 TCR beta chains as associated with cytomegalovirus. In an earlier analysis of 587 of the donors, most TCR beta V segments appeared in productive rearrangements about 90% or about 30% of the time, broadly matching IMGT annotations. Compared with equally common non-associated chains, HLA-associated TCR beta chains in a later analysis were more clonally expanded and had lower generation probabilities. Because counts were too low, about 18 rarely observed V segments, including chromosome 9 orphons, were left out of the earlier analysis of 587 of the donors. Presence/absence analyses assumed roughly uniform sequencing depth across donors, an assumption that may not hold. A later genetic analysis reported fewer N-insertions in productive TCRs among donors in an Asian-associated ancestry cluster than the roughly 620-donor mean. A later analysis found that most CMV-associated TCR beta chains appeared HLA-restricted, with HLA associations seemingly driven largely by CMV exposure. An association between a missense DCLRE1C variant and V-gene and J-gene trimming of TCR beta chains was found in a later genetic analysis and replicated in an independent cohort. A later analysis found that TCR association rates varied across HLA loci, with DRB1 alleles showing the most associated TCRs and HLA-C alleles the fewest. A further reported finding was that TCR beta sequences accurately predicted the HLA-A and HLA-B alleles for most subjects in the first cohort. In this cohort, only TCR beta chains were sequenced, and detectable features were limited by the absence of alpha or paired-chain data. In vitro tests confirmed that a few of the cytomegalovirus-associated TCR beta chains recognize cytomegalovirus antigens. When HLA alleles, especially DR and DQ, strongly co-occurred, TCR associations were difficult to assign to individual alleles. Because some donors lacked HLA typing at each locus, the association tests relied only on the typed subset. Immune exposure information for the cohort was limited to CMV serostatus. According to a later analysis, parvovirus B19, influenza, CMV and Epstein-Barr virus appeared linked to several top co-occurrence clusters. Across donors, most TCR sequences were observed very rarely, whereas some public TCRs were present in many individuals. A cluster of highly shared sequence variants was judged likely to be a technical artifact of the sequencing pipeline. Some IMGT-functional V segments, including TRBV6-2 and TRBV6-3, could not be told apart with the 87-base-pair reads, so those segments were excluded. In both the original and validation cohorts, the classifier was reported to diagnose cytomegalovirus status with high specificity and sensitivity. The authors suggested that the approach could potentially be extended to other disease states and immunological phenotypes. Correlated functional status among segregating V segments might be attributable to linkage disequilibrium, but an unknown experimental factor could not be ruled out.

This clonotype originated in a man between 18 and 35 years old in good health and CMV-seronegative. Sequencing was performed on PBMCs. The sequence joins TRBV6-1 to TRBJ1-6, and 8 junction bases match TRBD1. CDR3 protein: CASSEQGQANSPLHF. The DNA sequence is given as TGTGCCAGCAGTGAACAGGGACAGGCCAATTCACCCCTCCACTTT.